The rows below give T cell receptor beta chains drawn from one sample of a study of breast tumors, draining lymph nodes, adjacent tissues. MiXCR was run by TCRdb on the multiplex PCR reads, yielding one entry per CDR3 protein. The top ten hold 1% to 1.5% of the sample, which has more than 85,000 distinct CDR3 sequences, 21% seen once. Sequenced: axillary lymph node tissue. All receptors come from a female donor with breast cancer. Some clones in this sample may be carry-over from other donors' samples. Both conserved end residues are part of each CDR3. The D gene is left open where the match is weak. Each size is once, few, many or a size class.

TRBJ1-6	TRBD1	many	TRBV7-9	CASGGQRDSPLHF	TGTGCCAGCGGGGGACAGAGAGATTCACCCCTCCACTTT
TRBJ2-5	NA	many	TRBV12-3/TRBV12-4	CASSLAPRETQYF	TGTGCCAGCAGTTTAGCCCCCCGGGAGACCCAGTACTTC
TRBJ2-2	NA	many	TRBV11-2	CASTSWAGRNTGELFF	TGTGCCAGCACCTCCTGGGCCGGCAGGAACACCGGGGAGCTGTTTTTT
TRBJ2-7	NA	many	TRBV19	CASSVNRDGYYEQYF	TGTGCCAGTTCCGTGAACCGGGACGGATACTACGAGCAGTACTTC
TRBJ1-6	NA	many	TRBV6-5	CASSGRDSYNSPLHF	TGTGCCAGCAGTGGACGGGACTCCTATAATTCACCCCTCCACTTT
TRBJ2-2	NA	many	TRBV20-1	CSASSRGPGELFF	TGCAGTGCTAGTTCAAGGGGCCCCGGGGAGCTGTTTTTT
TRBJ1-2	TRBD1	many	TRBV20-1	CSAGNRGSNYGYTF	TGCAGTGCTGGCAACAGGGGCTCTAACTATGGCTACACCTTC
TRBJ1-2	TRBD1	many	TRBV6-6	CASLRGRDRVMRYTF	TGTGCCAGCCTTCGAGGGCGGGACAGGGTTATGCGCTACACCTTC
TRBJ1-3	NA	many	TRBV10-3	CAISEDGGDGNTIYF	TGTGCCATCAGTGAGGACGGGGGCGATGGAAACACCATATATTTT
TRBJ2-2	TRBD2	many	TRBV4-1	CASSPRLAGATNTGELFF	TGCGCCAGCAGCCCAAGACTAGCGGGAGCGACGAACACCGGGGAGCTGTTTTTT